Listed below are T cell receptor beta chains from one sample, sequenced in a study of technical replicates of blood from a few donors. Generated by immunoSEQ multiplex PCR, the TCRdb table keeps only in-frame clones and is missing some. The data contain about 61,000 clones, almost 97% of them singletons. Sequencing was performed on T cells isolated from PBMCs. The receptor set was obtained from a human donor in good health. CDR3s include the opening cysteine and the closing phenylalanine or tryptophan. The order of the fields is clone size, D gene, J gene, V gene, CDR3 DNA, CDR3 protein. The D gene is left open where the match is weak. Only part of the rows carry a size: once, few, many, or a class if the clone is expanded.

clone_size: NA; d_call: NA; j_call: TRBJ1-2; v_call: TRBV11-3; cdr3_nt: TGTGCCAGCAGCTTTCGATTGACAGTTGGCTACACCTTC; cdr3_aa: CASSFRLTVGYTF
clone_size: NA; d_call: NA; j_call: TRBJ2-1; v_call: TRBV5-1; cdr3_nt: TGCGCCAGCAGCTTCGAGGCGTTGGGTGAGCAGTTCTTC; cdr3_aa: CASSFEALGEQFF
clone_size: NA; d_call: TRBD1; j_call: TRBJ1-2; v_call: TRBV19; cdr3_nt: TGTGCCAGTAAAAGGCAGGGGGCCTCCATGGGGGGCTACACCTTC; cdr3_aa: CASKRQGASMGGYTF
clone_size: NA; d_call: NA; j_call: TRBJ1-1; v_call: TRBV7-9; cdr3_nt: TGTGCCAGCAGCACCTACGAGGACACTGAAGCTTTCTTT; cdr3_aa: CASSTYEDTEAFF
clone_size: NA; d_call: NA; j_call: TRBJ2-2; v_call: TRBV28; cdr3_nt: TGTGCCAGCAGTGATAGGGGGCGGGGCGGGGAGCTGTTTTTT; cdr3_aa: CASSDRGRGGELFF
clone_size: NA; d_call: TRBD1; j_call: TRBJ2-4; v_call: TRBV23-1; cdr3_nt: TGCGCCAGCAGTCCTAAGTATCCCCCCCAGACAGGGGGAGCCAAAAACATTCAGTACTTC; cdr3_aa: CASSPKYPPQTGGAKNIQYF
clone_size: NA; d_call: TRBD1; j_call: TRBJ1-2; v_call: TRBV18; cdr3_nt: TGTGCCAGCTCACCCGGACAGGTTTACTATGGCTACACCTTC; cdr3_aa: CASSPGQVYYGYTF
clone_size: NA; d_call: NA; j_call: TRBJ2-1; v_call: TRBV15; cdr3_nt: TGTGCCACCAGCAGAGGACAGACCTACAATGAGCAGTTCTTC; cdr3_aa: CATSRGQTYNEQFF
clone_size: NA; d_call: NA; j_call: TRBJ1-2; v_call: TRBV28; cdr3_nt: TGTGCCAGCGGGAGGGGAGTCGGCTACACCTTC; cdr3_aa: CASGRGVGYTF
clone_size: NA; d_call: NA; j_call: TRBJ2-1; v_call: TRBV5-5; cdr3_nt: TGTGCCAGCAGCCCGGGACTTCTCAATGAGCAGTTCTTC; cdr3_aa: CASSPGLLNEQFF
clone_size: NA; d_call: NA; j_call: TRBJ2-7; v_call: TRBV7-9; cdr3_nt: TGTGCCAGCAGCCCCCGAGCAGGGAAGCACTCCTACGAGCAGTACTTC; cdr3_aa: CASSPRAGKHSYEQYF
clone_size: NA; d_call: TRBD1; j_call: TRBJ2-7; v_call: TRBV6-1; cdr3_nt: TGTGCCAGCAGCCGGGACAGGGAAGGCGAGCAGTACTTC; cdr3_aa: CASSRDREGEQYF
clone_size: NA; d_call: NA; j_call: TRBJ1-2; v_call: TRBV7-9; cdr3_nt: TGTGCCAGCAGCTTCGGGGGAGGTAATGGCTACACCTTC; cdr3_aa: CASSFGGGNGYTF
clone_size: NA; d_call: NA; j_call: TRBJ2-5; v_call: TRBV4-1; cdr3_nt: TGCGCCAGCAGCCTCGGAAGACAGTTACAAGAGACCCAGTACTTC; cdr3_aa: CASSLGRQLQETQYF
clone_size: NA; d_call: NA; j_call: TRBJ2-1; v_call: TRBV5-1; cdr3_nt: TGCGCCAGCAGCTTCGGTATCGGGGGTACCCATGAGCAGTTCTTC; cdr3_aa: CASSFGIGGTHEQFF
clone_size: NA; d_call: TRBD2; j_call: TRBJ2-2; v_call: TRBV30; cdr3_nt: TGTGCCTGGAGTGTATCGGGACTAGCAGGCGGGGAGCTGTTTTTT; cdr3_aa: CAWSVSGLAGGELFF
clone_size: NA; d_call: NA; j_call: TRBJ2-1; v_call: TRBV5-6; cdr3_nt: TGTGCCAGCAGCTTGGCGGGCGCCGGGAGATCCTACAATGAGCAGTTCTTC; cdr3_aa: CASSLAGAGRSYNEQFF
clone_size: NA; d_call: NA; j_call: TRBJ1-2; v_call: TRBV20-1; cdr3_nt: TGCAGTGGAGCGACAGACTATGGCTACACCTTC; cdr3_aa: CSGATDYGYTF
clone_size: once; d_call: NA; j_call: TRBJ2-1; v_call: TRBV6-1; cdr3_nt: TGTGCCAGCAGAAAAACCCCACAGCCCTACAATGAGCAGTTCTTC; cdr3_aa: CASRKTPQPYNEQFF
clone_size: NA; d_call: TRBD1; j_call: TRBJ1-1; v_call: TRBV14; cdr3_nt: TGTGCCAGCAGCCAAACTTCCCGGGACAGGGCTAACACTGAAGCTTTCTTT; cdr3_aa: CASSQTSRDRANTEAFF
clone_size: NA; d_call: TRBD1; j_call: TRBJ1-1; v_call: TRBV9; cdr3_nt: TGTGCCAGCAGCTTTCTCCCCACAGGGGTGTCTTTCTTT; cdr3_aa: CASSFLPTGVSFF
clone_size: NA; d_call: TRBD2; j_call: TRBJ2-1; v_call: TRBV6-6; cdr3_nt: TGTGCCAGCAGTTGGGATCTAGCGGGGGGAAAGGATGAGCAGTTCTTC; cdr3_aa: CASSWDLAGGKDEQFF
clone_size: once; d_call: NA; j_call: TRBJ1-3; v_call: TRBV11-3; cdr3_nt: TGTGCCAGCAGCTTGGGCCTCCTCTACTCTGGAAACACCATATATTTT; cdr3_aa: CASSLGLLYSGNTIYF
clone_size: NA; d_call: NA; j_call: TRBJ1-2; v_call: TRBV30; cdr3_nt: TGTGCCTGGAGTGCAATCCGGGGCTATGGCTACACCTTC; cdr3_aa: CAWSAIRGYGYTF
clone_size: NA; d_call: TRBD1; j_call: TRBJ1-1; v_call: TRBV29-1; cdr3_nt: TGCAGCGTGGGGGACAGGGAGGGGGCGATGAACACTGAAGCTTTCTTT; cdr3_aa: CSVGDREGAMNTEAFF
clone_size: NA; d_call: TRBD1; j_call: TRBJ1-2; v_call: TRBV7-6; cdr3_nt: TGTGCCAGCAGCCCCAGGGGGCCCGACCAAACGCCTAACTATGGCTACACCTTC; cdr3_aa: CASSPRGPDQTPNYGYTF
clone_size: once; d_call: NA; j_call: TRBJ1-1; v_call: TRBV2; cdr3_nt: TGTGCCAGCAGCATTATGGGGGCCACTGAAGCTTTCTTT; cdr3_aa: CASSIMGATEAFF
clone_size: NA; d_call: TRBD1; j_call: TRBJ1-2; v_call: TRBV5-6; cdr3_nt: TGTGCCAGCAGCACCCGGGACAGCTACTTACTACATCCTGGCTACACCTTC; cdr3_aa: CASSTRDSYLLHPGYTF
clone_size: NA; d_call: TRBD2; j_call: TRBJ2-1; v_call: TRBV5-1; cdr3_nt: TGCGCCAGCAGCTTGTCGGGGGGGGACAATGAGCAGTTCTTC; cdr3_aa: CASSLSGGDNEQFF
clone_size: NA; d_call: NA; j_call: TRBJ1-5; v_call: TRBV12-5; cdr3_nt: TGTGCTAGTGACCCCTCTCGAACAGGGCGCCTAAGACAGCCCCAGCATTTT; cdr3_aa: CASDPSRTGRLRQPQHF
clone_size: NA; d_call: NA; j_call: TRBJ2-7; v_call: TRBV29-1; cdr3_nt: TGCAGCGTGGTAGCGGAGGTGTACGAGCAGTACTTC; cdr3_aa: CSVVAEVYEQYF
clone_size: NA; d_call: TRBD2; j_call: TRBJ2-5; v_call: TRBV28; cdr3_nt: TGTGCCAGCAGTTTACCGGGACTAGCGGTGAAAGAGACCCAGTACTTC; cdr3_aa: CASSLPGLAVKETQYF
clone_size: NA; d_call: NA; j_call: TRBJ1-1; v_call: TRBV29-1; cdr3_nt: TGCAGCGTTGGATATGGGCAGGCGAACACTGAAGCTTTCTTT; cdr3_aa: CSVGYGQANTEAFF
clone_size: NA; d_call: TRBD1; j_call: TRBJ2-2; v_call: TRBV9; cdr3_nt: TGTGCCAGCAGCGTAGCGGGACAGGGAAACACCGGGGAGCTGTTTTTT; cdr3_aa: CASSVAGQGNTGELFF
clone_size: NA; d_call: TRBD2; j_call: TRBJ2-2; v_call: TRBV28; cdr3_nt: TGTGCCAGCAGTCACCCGGGACTAGCGGGAGGGGTTTGGTCCGGGGAGCTGTTTTTT; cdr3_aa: CASSHPGLAGGVWSGELFF
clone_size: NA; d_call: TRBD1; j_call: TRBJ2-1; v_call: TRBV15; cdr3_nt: TGTGCCACCAGCAGAGGGACAGGGAATGAGCAGTTCTTC; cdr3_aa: CATSRGTGNEQFF
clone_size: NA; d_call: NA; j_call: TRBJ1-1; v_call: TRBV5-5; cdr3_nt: TGTGCCAGCAGCCCCGAATTAGCACAGGGATTTCGAGCTTTCTTT; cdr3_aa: CASSPELAQGFRAFF
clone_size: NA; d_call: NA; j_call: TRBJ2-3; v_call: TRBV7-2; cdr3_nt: TGTGCCAGCAGCTTACCCGTGGCTAGCTGGGATACGCAGTATTTT; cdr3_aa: CASSLPVASWDTQYF
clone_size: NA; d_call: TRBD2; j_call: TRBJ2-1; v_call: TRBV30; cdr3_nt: TGTGCCTGGAGAGGGCTAGCGGGGGGGCCCAAGGTGTTCTTC; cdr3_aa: CAWRGLAGGPKVFF
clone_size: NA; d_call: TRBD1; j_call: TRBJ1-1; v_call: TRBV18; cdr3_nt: TGTGCCAGCTCAAGCGGGACAGGATTTATGAACACTGAAGCTTTCTTT; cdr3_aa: CASSSGTGFMNTEAFF
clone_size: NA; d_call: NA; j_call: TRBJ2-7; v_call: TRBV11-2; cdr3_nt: TGTGCCAGCAGTTTAACAGGGCTTGTCACCTTCTACGAGCAGTACTTC; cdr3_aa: CASSLTGLVTFYEQYF
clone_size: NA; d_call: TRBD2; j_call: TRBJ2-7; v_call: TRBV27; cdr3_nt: TGTGCCAGCAGTTTTAGCGGGGAGACCTACGAGCAGTACTTC; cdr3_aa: CASSFSGETYEQYF